This T cell receptor beta chain was profiled in a study of shared clonotypes between healthy human individuals. Germline V gene lookup returns CDR1 SNHLY and CDR2 FYNNEI. The V end lost 7 bases, the J end lost 4 bases, and 17 bases lay between the germline ends. The CDR3 runs to 14 residues. Samples left unsorted employed some 95 million PBMCs for genomic DNA. Genomic DNA of every subset was divided equally among multiple immunoSEQ plates. For unsorted PBMC, approximately 290 ng DNA per replicate equaled tens of thousands of T cell genomes. The repertoire was sequenced with immunoSEQ multiplex PCR; TCRdb's copy has only in-frame clones and lacks some. The sample records about 510,000 clones, around 74% being singletons. This clone was counted a few times.

The chain couples TRBV2 to TRBJ2-7; possibly TRBD1 for D (7 bases). The sequenced material came from PBMCs. The sequence derives from a middle-aged woman in good health. Some clones in this sample may be carry-over from other donors' samples. The CDR3 coding sequence is TGTGCCAGCATCCGGCAGGGGGGTGTATACGAGCAGTACTTC. It is translated as CASIRQGGVYEQYF.